The 5 T cell receptor beta chains below were found in one sample sequenced in a study of regulatory T cells in long-lasting Graves disease. Time point specified: newly diagnosed GD, antithyroid drugs for less than 3 months. PBMCs provided the RNA from which the TCR library was made. Arm-PCR of CDR3 regions and iRepertoire HTBI primers were used to build TCR beta libraries. MiXCR was run by TCRdb on the multiplex PCR reads, yielding one entry per CDR3 protein. The data hold approximately 350,000 distinct CDR3 sequences, with roughly 17% observed a single time. These data are also associated with another study on T cells in Graves' hyperthyroidism and ophthalmopathy.

This sample comprised peripheral blood mononuclear cells (PBMCs), obtained at new diagnosis, from a patient treated with antithyroid drugs. The receptors stem from a man aged 40-50 years with Graves disease.

This clonotype was seen only a few times. In DNA form, the CDR3 reads TGTGCCAGCTGCCCAACCGGGACAGGGGTGGGTCAGCCCCAGCATTTT. Translated: CASCPTGTGVGQPQHF. The chain has TRBV27 and TRBJ1-5, with TRBD1 identical over 10 bases. The CDR3 covers 16 residues. Germline V gene sequence: CDR1 MNHEY, CDR2 SMNVEV (reference sequence). V trimming: 8 bases; J trimming: 6 bases; junction bases outside the gene matches: 13.

At least ten counts were recorded for this clonotype. V is TRBV6-6 and J is TRBJ1-1; 7 nucleotides line up with TRBD1. CDR1 and CDR2 from the germline V gene are MNHNY and SVGAGI (reference sequence). This CDR3 spans 14 amino acids. J lost 5 bases, V lost 0 bases, and 3 bases had no gene match. CDR3 sequence (DNA): TGTGCCAGCAGTTACTCGGACAGGAAGACTGAAGCTTTCTTT. It encodes CASSYSDRKTEAFF.

This clonotype was seen at least ten times. CDR3 protein: CAWTRNTEAFF. In DNA, the CDR3 is TGTGCCTGGACCCGGAACACTGAAGCTTTCTTT. This chain connects TRBV30 to TRBJ1-1; D is unresolved. V lost 4 bases to trimming and J lost 1 base, with 4 bases between them. This CDR3 is 11 amino acids long. The V gene's germline CDR1 is GTSNPN and CDR2 SVGIG (reference sequence).

This clonotype was counted at least ten times. The V and J genes are TRBV7-8 and TRBJ1-1; D might be TRBD1 (5 bases). Germline lookup yields CDR1 SGHVS and CDR2 FQNEAQ. Trimming left V 2 bases short and J 4 bases short, with 11 bases between. The CDR3 has 14 residues. In nucleotides, the CDR3 is TGTGCCAGCAGCTTAAGTGTGGGGCTCACTGAAGCTTTCTTT. This encodes CASSLSVGLTEAFF.

This clonotype was counted many times. The chain carries TRBV20-1 and TRBJ2-1; possibly TRBD1 or TRBD2 for D (7 bases each). The germline CDR1 and CDR2 sequences are DFQATT and SNEGSKA (reference sequence). The CDR3 totals 13 residues. V dropped 5 bases and J dropped 7 bases, with 15 bases sitting between them. CDR3 sequence reads: CSASGGGQNEQFF. Here the CDR3 DNA reads TGCAGTGCTTCAGGGGGGGGCCAGAATGAGCAGTTCTTC.